The 28 T cell receptor beta chains below come from one sample, sequenced in a study of T cell repertoires in cytomegalovirus infection. TCRdb ran MiXCR on the reads and lists one entry per CDR3 protein. The sample gives 250,000 or so distinct CDR3 sequences, 15% to 20% of which show up once; less than 60% is in the top ten. The sequencing input was CD8+ T cells from PBMCs. The receptors shown here come from a human donor in good health (CMV status not recorded). Some clones in this sample may be carry-over from other donors' samples.

This clonotype came up many times. This rearrangement joins TRBV28 to TRBJ1-5; TRBD1 agrees at 7 bases. The CDR3 totals 16 residues. Germline V lookup: CDR1 MDHEN, CDR2 SYDVKM. V lost 7 bases to trimming and J lost 11 bases; unmatched junction nucleotides: 20. The CDR3 sequence: CASIFRARDRAIAQHF. CDR3 sequence (DNA): TGTGCCAGCATCTTTAGGGCTAGGGACAGAGCCATAGCCCAGCATTTT.

Only a few counts were recorded for this clonotype. The chain has TRBV4-1 and TRBJ2-2, with 11 positions matching TRBD2. This CDR3 is built from 16 residues. V was pared by 0 bases and J by 4 bases, with 1 base of the junction left unmatched. Germline V gene lookup returns CDR1 MGHRA and CDR2 YSYEKL. CDR3 in DNA: TGCGCCAGCAGCCAAGAGCTAGCGGGGGGCACCGGGGAGCTGTTTTTT. Translation gives CASSQELAGGTGELFF.

This clonotype has a count of ten or more. For the CDR3, the DNA is TGTGCCAGCAGGGACAGGGAGCCCTACAATGAGCAGTTCTTC. This codes for CASRDREPYNEQFF. The rearrangement links TRBV12-3 or TRBV12-4 to TRBJ2-1; TRBD1 agrees at 8 bases. V lost 6 bases, J lost 2 bases, and 3 bases stayed unmatched. The CDR3 spans 14 residues.

This clonotype came up many times. This chain connects TRBV6-5 to TRBJ2-5, with 13 bases matching TRBD2. Trimming took 2 bases from V and 2 from J; bases not matched to a gene: 2. Per the germline V gene, CDR1 is MNHEY and CDR2 is SVGAGI. The CDR3 totals 16 residues. Here the CDR3 DNA reads TGTGCCAGCAGTTACATGACTAGCGGGGGGCAAGAGACCCAGTACTTC. Translating it yields CASSYMTSGGQETQYF.

The chain is built from TRBV11-2 and TRBJ2-1, with D perhaps matching TRBD2 (5 bases). The V gene's germline CDR1 is SGHAT and CDR2 FQNNGV. Deletions cut 1 base from V and 1 base from J, with 14 bases between. CDR3 length equals 17 residues. The CDR3 region is CASSLGGQYSSYNEQFF. The CDR3, as DNA: TGTGCCAGCAGCTTAGGCGGGCAGTACAGTTCCTACAATGAGCAGTTCTTC.

The rearrangement links TRBV6-5 to TRBJ2-1; 7 positions agree with TRBD2. Per germline, CDR1 MNHEY and CDR2 SVGAGI. This CDR3 has 16 amino acids. Trimming cost V 0 bases and J 6 bases; bases outside gene matches: 8. The CDR3 loop reads CASSYSIGGGGNEQFF. CDR3 bases: TGTGCCAGCAGTTACTCGATTGGGGGGGGTGGCAATGAGCAGTTCTTC.

In this sample, this clonotype turned up many times. The chain links TRBV11-3 to TRBJ2-7; TRBD1 matches at 11 bases. V lost 4 bases and J lost 6; bases outside the gene matches: 8. The CDR3 is made up of 15 amino acids. CDR1 and CDR2 from the germline V gene are SGHNT and YENEEA. CDR3 coding DNA: TGTGCCAGCAGCTCGACCGGGACAGGGGGATTCGAGCAGTACTTC. Encoded protein: CASSSTGTGGFEQYF.

This clonotype was seen ten or more times. This sequence joins TRBV11-2 and TRBJ2-5; D unclear. V lost 4 bases and J 3 bases, leaving 15 bases between the germline ends. This CDR3 is built from 15 residues. Germline CDR1 is SGHAT and CDR2 is FQNNGV. This chain's CDR3 is CASSYHRAAEETQYF. CDR3 nucleotide sequence: TGTGCCAGCAGCTACCACCGCGCAGCCGAAGAGACCCAGTACTTC.

This clonotype has just a few counts. CDR3 sequence (DNA): TGTGCCAGCAGTTTATCACAGGGGTCCATATCTACTTCCTACGAGCAGTACTTC. Translated: CASSLSQGSISTSYEQYF. The chain couples TRBV28 to TRBJ2-7; TRBD1 matches 7 bases. This CDR3 spans 18 amino acids. J was trimmed by 1 base and V by 1 base; bases with no gene match: 13. Germline assignment: CDR1 MDHEN and CDR2 SYDVKM.

The chain recombines TRBV5-1 with TRBJ2-7; 9 positions match TRBD1. Germline values: CDR1 SGHRS, CDR2 YFSETQ. V lost 0 bases, J lost 3 bases, and 7 bases stayed unmatched. This CDR3 is 16 amino acids long. The CDR3 region has the DNA TGCGCCAGCAGCTTGGGGACAGGGGAAACATTCTACGAGCAGTACTTC. It encodes CASSLGTGETFYEQYF.

A word on this clonotype: One junction end does not reproduce the germline sequence, and a read error may be involved. The chain joins TRBV6-6 to TRBJ2-1; TRBD1 is a possible D gene (6 bases). The CDR3 length is 15 residues. Looked up from germline, CDR1 is MNHNY and CDR2 is SVGAGI (reference sequence). The CDR3 loop is CASSYDRSSYNEQSF. The CDR3 bases are TGTGCCAGCAGTTACGACAGGAGCTCCTACAATGAGCAGTCCTTC.

This clonotype was seen many times. The chain couples TRBV7-6 to TRBJ2-5; no clear D. The germline V gene has CDR1 SGHVS and CDR2 FNYEAQ. V was clipped by 2 bases and J by 5 bases, with 12 bases between them. The length of the CDR3 is 14 residues. The chain's CDR3 is CASSLSGRLETQYF. The CDR3 DNA follows: TGTGCCAGCAGCTTATCTGGCAGGCTGGAGACCCAGTACTTC.

CDR3 loop: CASSLTGTHNQPQHF. For the CDR3, the DNA is TGTGCCAGCAGCCTTACAGGGACCCACAATCAGCCCCAGCATTTT. The rearrangement joins TRBV5-6 to TRBJ1-5; TRBD1 might be the D (6 bases). CDR3 length: 15 amino acids. Trimming took 4 bases from V and 3 from J, leaving 14 bases between them. Per the germline V gene, CDR1 is SGHDT and CDR2 is YYEEEE.

In this sample, this clonotype turned up a few times. The chain has TRBV6-5 and TRBJ2-3; D is perhaps TRBD2 (6 bases). CDR1 is MNHEY, CDR2 SVGAGI, per germline. The V end was cut by 7 bases, the J end by 2 bases, with 28 bases between. The CDR3 is made up of 19 amino acids. The CDR3: CASIKRGLLSDPHTDTQYF. The CDR3, as DNA: TGTGCCAGCATTAAACGCGGACTACTATCCGACCCTCACACAGATACGCAGTATTTT.

This clonotype was detected many times. This chain connects TRBV7-2 to TRBJ2-7; a weak D match, TRBD1 (7 bases). Germline V gene sequence: CDR1 SGHTA, CDR2 FQGNSA. Trimming removed 2 bases from V and 3 bases from J, with 14 bases in between. The CDR3 totals 15 residues. For the CDR3, the DNA is TGTGCCAGCAGCTTATTTGCAGGGGGGATCTACGAGCAGTACTTC. Protein product: CASSLFAGGIYEQYF.

The genes are TRBV29-1 and TRBJ1-1, with D possibly being TRBD1 (6 bases). Germline CDR1 SQVTM, CDR2 ANQGSEA. The V end was cut by 0 bases, the J end by 4 bases, with 12 bases between. The CDR3 is 14 residues long. The CDR3 coding sequence is TGCAGCGTTGAAGATCAAGGGGGAGGCACTGAAGCTTTCTTT. Its translation is CSVEDQGGGTEAFF.

The chain carries TRBV20-1 and TRBJ1-1, with 7 bases identical to TRBD1. With 2 bases clipped from V and 5 bases from J, the junction kept 11 bases outside the gene matches. Germline CDR1 reads DFQATT; CDR2 reads SNEGSKA (reference sequence). This CDR3 comprises 15 residues. Written as DNA, the CDR3 is TGCAGTGCTAGACCGACCGACAGGGAATATACTGAAGCTTTCTTT. Translation gives CSARPTDREYTEAFF.

This chain connects TRBV10-3 to TRBJ2-7; D might be TRBD1 or TRBD2, each matching 5 bases. The CDR3 has 14 residues. V dropped 4 bases and J dropped 1 base, with 11 bases sitting between them. Germline CDR1 and CDR2: ENHRY and SYGVKD. CDR3 coding DNA: TGTGCCATCAGTGTGGGGGAGCGATCCTACGAGCAGTACTTC. Its protein product is CAISVGERSYEQYF.

This clonotype was detected a few times. The chain recombines TRBV6-6 with TRBJ2-7; TRBD1 or TRBD2 may be the D gene (5 bases each). The CDR3 has 16 amino acids. The germline V and J ends were trimmed by 2 bases and 0 bases, with 14 bases remaining between them. In germline, CDR1 is MNHNY, CDR2 SVGAGI (reference sequence). CDR3: CASSYARDRASYEQYF. CDR3 DNA: TGTGCCAGCAGTTACGCCCGGGACCGTGCCTCCTACGAGCAGTACTTC.

The chain combines TRBV20-1 with TRBJ1-6; D possibly corresponds to TRBD1 (5 bases). Germline CDR1 DFQATT, CDR2 SNEGSKA (reference sequence). CDR3 length: 13 residues. Trimming left V 0 bases short and J 9 bases short, with 9 bases between. The CDR3 region has the DNA TGCAGTGCTAGAGAAGGGGCAAGTTCACCCCTCCACTTT. Its translation: CSAREGASSPLHF.

The V call is TRBV7-9, the J call TRBJ1-1; D is perhaps TRBD1 (5 bases). The CDR3 runs 14 residues. Per germline, CDR1 SEHNR and CDR2 FQNEAQ (reference sequence). V was trimmed by 6 bases and J by 8 bases, leaving 19 bases between them. CDR3 amino acids: CASRWDGDVEEAFF. In DNA form, the CDR3 reads TGTGCCAGCAGATGGGACGGCGACGTGGAGGAAGCTTTCTTT.

This clonotype has at least ten counts. The chain's CDR3 is CASSLGVAGSFTEAFF. Here the CDR3 DNA reads TGTGCCAGCAGCTTAGGGGTGGCAGGGAGCTTCACTGAAGCTTTCTTT. This chain joins TRBV7-8 and TRBJ1-1; D might be TRBD1 (5 bases). CDR3 length: 16 amino acids. Deletions cut 1 base from V and 4 bases from J, with 16 bases between. Germline CDR1 SGHVS, CDR2 FQNEAQ.

Concerning this clonotype: At one of its ends the junction is not consistent with the germline gene, which may arise from a read error. The chain has TRBV7-2 and TRBJ2-2, with D possibly matching TRBD2 (6 bases). Per the germline V gene, CDR1 is SGHTA and CDR2 is FQGNSA. The CDR3 totals 15 residues. CDR3 nucleotides: TGTGCCAGCGGGGTGACCGGGGAGGTACACCGGGGAGCTGTTTTT. As protein: CASGVTGEVHRGAVF.

To note about this clonotype: Since no conserved phenylalanine or tryptophan closes the CDR3, a read error is the likely cause. This chain connects TRBV6-2 or TRBV6-3 to TRBJ1-5; D is unresolved. CDR3 length: 12 amino acids. Trimming removed 6 bases at V and 3 bases at J, with 6 bases between. Germline V CDR1 and CDR2: MNHEY, SVGEGT. The CDR3 coding sequence is TGTGCCAGCAGGGGGATCAATCAGCCCCAGCATTAT. It yields the protein CASRGINQPQHY.

The sample holds a few counts of this clonotype. The CDR3 here is CASSEFPSSSSYNEQFF. The CDR3 DNA sequence: TGTGCCAGCAGTGAATTCCCTAGCTCAAGCTCCTACAATGAGCAGTTCTTC. The chain uses TRBV6-4 and TRBJ2-1; D possibly corresponds to TRBD2 (5 bases). The V end lost 3 bases, the J end lost 0 bases, and 15 bases lay between the germline ends. This CDR3 region has 17 residues. CDR1 and CDR2 from the germline V gene are MRHNA and SNTAGT.

This clonotype was detected many times. The chain's CDR3 is CASRGDTYNEQFF. CDR3 bases: TGTGCCAGCAGGGGGGATACCTACAATGAGCAGTTCTTC. The V and J genes are TRBV12-3 or TRBV12-4 and TRBJ2-1; D possibly uses TRBD1 or TRBD2 (5 bases each). Deletions cut 6 bases from V and 2 bases from J, with 8 bases between. This CDR3 has 13 residues.

This chain uses TRBV29-1 with TRBJ1-1; D is perhaps TRBD1 (5 bases). This CDR3 region has 12 residues. Per the germline V gene, CDR1 is SQVTM and CDR2 is ANQGSEA. V dropped 3 bases and J dropped 4 bases, with 9 bases sitting between them. The CDR3 DNA reads TGCAGCGTTGAGGAGGGGCCCACTGAAGCTTTCTTT. It codes for CSVEEGPTEAFF.

The rearrangement uses TRBV28 and TRBJ2-7; D is undetermined. Germline V gene data show CDR1 as MDHEN and CDR2 as SYDVKM. CDR3 size: 15 residues. The V end lost 1 base, the J end lost 7 bases, and 17 bases lay between the germline ends. The CDR3 loop reads CASSLYWAVTGEQYF. Here the CDR3 DNA reads TGTGCCAGCAGTTTATACTGGGCCGTTACTGGGGAGCAGTACTTC.